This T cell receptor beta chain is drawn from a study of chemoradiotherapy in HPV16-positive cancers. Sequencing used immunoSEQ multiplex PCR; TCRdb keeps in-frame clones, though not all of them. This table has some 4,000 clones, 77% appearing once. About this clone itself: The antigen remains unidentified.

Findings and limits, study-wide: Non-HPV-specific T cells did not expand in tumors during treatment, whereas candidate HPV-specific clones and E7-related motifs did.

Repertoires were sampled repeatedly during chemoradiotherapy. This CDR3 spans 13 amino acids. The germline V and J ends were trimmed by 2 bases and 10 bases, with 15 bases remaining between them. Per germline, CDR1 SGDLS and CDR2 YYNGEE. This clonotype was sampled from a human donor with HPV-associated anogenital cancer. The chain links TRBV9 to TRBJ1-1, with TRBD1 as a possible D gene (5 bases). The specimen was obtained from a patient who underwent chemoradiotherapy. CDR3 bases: TGTGCCAGCAGCGTCTCCTTCGGGGACGGAGCTTTCTTT. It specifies CASSVSFGDGAFF.